This TCR beta chain was identified in a study of blood T cell repertoires in COVID-19. Clones were read by immunoSEQ multiplex PCR, and TCRdb kept only the in-frame ones, dropping some. The profile shows fewer than 400,000 clones, about 85% of them singletons. CDR1 KGHSH and CDR2 LQKENI come from the germline V gene. V trimming: 3 bases; J trimming: 0 bases; junction bases outside the gene matches: 6. CDR3 size: 17 residues. The V and J genes are TRBV18 and TRBJ2-2, with 8 nucleotides matching TRBD1. The sequence was collected from a woman in her thirties who had been exposed to COVID-19. The sequenced sample was PBMCs or T cells enriched from blood (not recorded which). The DNA of the CDR3 is TGTGCCAGCTCACCGAATGCAGGGGGCGCGAACACCGGGGAGCTGTTTTTT. This gives the protein CASSPNAGGANTGELFF.